The 26 T cell receptor beta chains below come from one sample, sequenced in a study of cytomegalovirus exposure and HLA in healthy donors. PCR primers comprised 60 Vbeta and 13 Jbeta primers. Profiled with immunoSEQ multiplex PCR; TCRdb holds only in-frame clones, not every one. The table includes 80,000 to 95,000 clones, about four fifths detected once. Sample: PBMCs. The receptors were sampled from a woman aged 40 to 55 in good health and CMV-seropositive.

The gene calls are TRBV7-8 and TRBJ1-1; TRBD1 might be the D (6 bases). The germline V gene has CDR1 SGHVS and CDR2 FQNEAQ. This CDR3 region has 14 residues. Trimming cost V 2 bases and J 1 base, with 8 bases left between them. The CDR3 bases are TGTGCCAGCAGCTTAAGGACAGAGAACACTGAAGCTTTCTTT. Translated: CASSLRTENTEAFF.

The rearrangement joins TRBV7-2 to TRBJ2-7, with 8 bases that match TRBD2. V was clipped by 5 bases and J by 4 bases; unmatched bases: 10. The length of the CDR3 is 15 residues. The germline gives CDR1 SGHTA, CDR2 FQGNSA. Written as DNA, the CDR3 is TGTGCCAGCAGCCCGACCGCGACTAGCGTGTACGAGCAGTACTTC. This gives the protein CASSPTATSVYEQYF.

J is TRBJ1-2 and V is TRBV19; D possibly corresponds to TRBD1 (6 bases). Germline CDR1 LNHDA, CDR2 SQIVND (reference sequence). With 2 bases removed from V and 7 bases from J, the gap between germline ends came to 11 bases. The CDR3 loop spans 13 amino acids. The CDR3 sequence: CASSIKAGVGYTF. CDR3 bases: TGTGCCAGTAGTATAAAGGCAGGGGTTGGCTACACCTTC.

The chain employs TRBV9 and TRBJ1-1; 11 nucleotides line up with TRBD1. CDR3 length: 15 amino acids. Germline CDR1 and CDR2: SGDLS and YYNGEE. J lost 3 bases, V lost 1 base, and 2 bases had no gene match. The CDR3 DNA sequence: TGTGCCAGCAGCGTAACGGGACAGGGGGACACTGAAGCTTTCTTT. Its translation: CASSVTGQGDTEAFF.

CDR3 protein: CASGEGSGYTF. CDR3 DNA: TGTGCCAGCGGGGAGGGCTCGGGCTACACCTTC. The chain has TRBV6-5 and TRBJ1-2; D call uncertain. Germline-derived CDR1 and CDR2 are MNHEY and SVGAGI. The ends were cut back, 8 bases at V and 8 bases at J, with 12 bases in the middle. The CDR3 is 11 residues long.

This clone was detected once. Additional DNA sequences in this sample encode the identical CDR3. The CDR3 DNA sequence: TGTGCCAGCAGCCCAGGGGCCCATCAGCCCCAGCATTTT. Residues: CASSPGAHQPQHF. The V call is TRBV7-8, the J call TRBJ1-5; the D gene is possibly TRBD1 (6 bases). V lost 5 bases to trimming and J lost 5 bases, with 10 bases between them. CDR1 and CDR2 (germline): SGHVS, FQNEAQ. The CDR3 totals 13 residues.

The rearrangement links TRBV20-1 to TRBJ2-3; D perhaps matches TRBD1 (6 bases). Trimming shortened V by 4 bases and J by 5 bases, and 7 bases separated the two germline ends. This CDR3 contains 11 residues. Germline V lookup: CDR1 DFQATT, CDR2 SNEGSKA (reference sequence). CDR3 region: CSATGVDTQYF. The CDR3 region has the DNA TGCAGTGCTACAGGGGTAGATACGCAGTATTTT.

DNA of the CDR3: TGTGCCACCAGCAATACAGGGGATCTAGGGGGCTACACCTTC. It codes for CATSNTGDLGGYTF. The J gene is TRBJ1-2, the V gene TRBV15, with TRBD1 matching 7 bases. V was clipped by 4 bases and J by 8 bases; unmatched bases: 10. Germline CDR1 LNHNV, CDR2 YYDKDF (reference sequence). The CDR3 consists of 14 residues.

This clone came up a few times. The chain joins TRBV6-5 to TRBJ1-6, with D unresolved. This CDR3 has 14 residues. The germline V gene encodes CDR1 MNHEY and CDR2 SVGAGI. The V end was cut by 6 bases, the J end by 7 bases, with 13 bases between. DNA for the CDR3: TGTGCCAGCAGACTTATGAGGGCGAATTCACCCCTCCACTTT. As protein: CASRLMRANSPLHF.

This clone has just a few counts. This chain links TRBV10-3 with TRBJ1-2, with D uncertain. CDR1 is ENHRY and CDR2 is SYGVKD in the germline V gene. The CDR3 has 14 residues. V shed 6 bases and J shed 4 bases, with 15 bases lying between them. The CDR3 nucleotides read TGTGCCATCAGCCCGGCGAGGGAGAGCTATGGCTACACCTTC. It yields the protein CAISPARESYGYTF.

This chain connects TRBV7-2 to TRBJ2-7, with a tentative D call TRBD2 (6 bases). The CDR3 contains 15 residues. Trimming took off 7 bases at V and 3 bases at J, with 19 bases between the two ends. CDR1 SGHTA and CDR2 FQGNSA come from the germline V gene. Here the CDR3 reads CASTPMGGPYYEQYF. CDR3 nucleotide sequence: TGTGCCAGCACCCCGATGGGGGGACCTTACTACGAGCAGTACTTC.

The chain carries TRBV19 and TRBJ2-3; weak D call: TRBD1 (6 bases). The ends were cut back, 3 bases at V and 9 bases at J, with 22 bases in the middle. Germline assignment: CDR1 LNHDA and CDR2 SQIVND (reference sequence). The CDR3 extends over 16 amino acids. The CDR3 region is CASSMHPGQGVRTQYF. DNA of the CDR3: TGTGCCAGTAGTATGCATCCGGGACAAGGAGTTCGGACGCAGTATTTT.

The chain links TRBV9 to TRBJ1-4, with D uncertain. CDR3 length: 15 amino acids. Germline lookup yields CDR1 SGDLS and CDR2 YYNGEE. The germline V and J ends were trimmed by 3 bases and 5 bases, with 14 bases remaining between them. The CDR3 sequence is CASSGQQSLNEKLFF. The CDR3 nucleotides are TGTGCCAGCAGCGGTCAACAGAGCTTAAATGAAAAACTGTTTTTT. Variable domain in full (rest from reference TRBV9 and TRBJ1-4): DSGVTQTPKHLITATGQRVTLRCSPRSGDLSVYWYQQSLDQGLQFLIQYYNGEERAKGNILERFSAQQFPDLHSELNLSSLELGDSALYFCASSGQQSLNEKLFFGSGTQLSVL.

The chain joins TRBV7-6 to TRBJ2-7; 11 bases align to TRBD1. CDR3 length equals 15 residues. Germline V gives CDR1 SGHVS, CDR2 FNYEAQ. Trimming at V came to 3 bases and at J to 6 bases, leaving 7 bases not matched to a gene. CDR3: CASSLAGQGAFEQYF. In nucleotides, the CDR3 is TGTGCCAGCAGCTTGGCAGGACAGGGGGCGTTCGAGCAGTACTTC.

The chain couples TRBV27 to TRBJ2-6; no reliable D call. Between the trimmed V and J ends, which lost 4 bases and 0 bases, there was a span of 4 bases. The CDR3 length is 14 residues. Germline V gene lookup returns CDR1 MNHEY and CDR2 SMNVEV (reference sequence). CDR3 DNA sequence: TGTGCCAGCAGTTCCCACTCTGGGGCCAACGTCCTGACTTTC. Protein product: CASSSHSGANVLTF.

J is TRBJ2-2 and V is TRBV4-2; D gene uncertain. The CDR3 has 16 residues. Germline assignment: CDR1 LGHNA and CDR2 YNFKEQ. V gave up 6 bases and J gave up 4 bases, with 18 bases separating them. In nucleotides, the CDR3 is TGTGCCAGCAGGCCAAGATTTGGCAGGCCCACCGGGGAGCTGTTTTTT. It yields the protein CASRPRFGRPTGELFF.

The chain combines TRBV13 with TRBJ2-7, with TRBD2 identical over 11 bases. CDR3 length: 16 amino acids. Germline values: CDR1 PRHDT, CDR2 FYEKMQ (reference sequence). J lost 0 bases, V lost 5 bases, and 6 bases had no gene match. The CDR3 spells CASSTTSGGSSYEQYF. The DNA for the CDR3 is TGTGCCAGCAGCACCACTAGCGGGGGTAGCTCCTACGAGCAGTACTTC. Supplemented by reference TRBV13 and TRBJ2-7, the full variable domain reads AAGVIQSPRHLIKEKRETATLKCYPIPRHDTVYWYQQGPGQDPQFLISFYEKMQSDKGSIPDRFSAQQFSDYHSELNMSSLELGDSALYFCASSTTSGGSSYEQYFGPGTRLTVT.

The sample holds a few counts of this clone. The genes are TRBV27 and TRBJ1-5; no clear D gene. CDR1 MNHEY and CDR2 SMNVEV come from the germline V gene (reference sequence). V was pared by 5 bases and J by 0 bases, with 5 bases between. The CDR3 runs to 13 residues. The CDR3 coding sequence is TGTGCCAGCAGTGCGTATAGCAATCAGCCCCAGCATTTT. Translating it yields CASSAYSNQPQHF.

J is TRBJ1-1 and V is TRBV30; D remains unclear. This CDR3 region has 12 residues. Germline CDR1 is GTSNPN and CDR2 is SVGIG (reference sequence). Trimming left V 2 bases short and J 4 bases short, with 8 bases between. In DNA, the CDR3 is TGTGCCTGGAGTCCCTCGGTCACTGAAGCTTTCTTT. It specifies CAWSPSVTEAFF.

The J gene is TRBJ2-1, the V gene TRBV2; D unresolved. Germline lookup yields CDR1 SNHLY and CDR2 FYNNEI. The V gene lost 4 bases and the J gene lost 4 bases, with 5 bases spanning the gap. The CDR3 totals 12 residues. The CDR3: CASSAQYNEQFF. The CDR3 DNA is TGTGCCAGCAGTGCCCAGTACAATGAGCAGTTCTTC. Based on the CDR3 plus reference TRBV2 and TRBJ2-1, the full variable domain is EPEVTQTPSHQVTQMGQEVILRCVPISNHLYFYWYRQILGQKVEFLVSFYNNEISEKSEIFDDQFSVERPDGSNFTLKIRSTKLEDSAMYFCASSAQYNEQFFGPGTRLTVL.

CDR3 in DNA: TGTGCCAGCAGTTCTCCGGGACAGAGAGCGAACACTGAAGCTTTCTTT. Translated, it gives CASSSPGQRANTEAFF. This chain joins TRBV28 and TRBJ1-1, with 7 nucleotides matching TRBD1. The V and J ends lost 4 bases and 1 base, in that order; junction bases with no gene match: 9. Germline values: CDR1 MDHEN, CDR2 SYDVKM. There are 16 residues in the CDR3.

V and J are TRBV2 and TRBJ2-1; 7 bases align to TRBD2. The CDR3 totals 14 residues. V lost 7 bases to trimming and J lost 4 bases; unmatched junction nucleotides: 7. Germline V lookup: CDR1 SNHLY, CDR2 FYNNEI. The CDR3 sequence is CASTVTSEYNEQFF. CDR3 sequence (DNA): TGTGCCAGCACGGTCACTAGCGAGTACAATGAGCAGTTCTTC.

The count of this clone is one. The V call is TRBV19, the J call TRBJ1-1; 9 nucleotides agree with TRBD1. The CDR3 contains 14 residues. Germline CDR1 LNHDA, CDR2 SQIVND (reference sequence). Trimming cost V 4 bases and J 0 bases; bases outside gene matches: 0. The CDR3 DNA is TGTGCCAGTAGTAGACAGGGGGTGAACACTGAAGCTTTCTTT. Translating gives CASSRQGVNTEAFF.

This chain connects TRBV11-2 to TRBJ2-6; D possibly corresponds to TRBD2 (5 bases). Germline CDR1 is SGHAT and CDR2 is FQNNGV. This CDR3 spans 14 amino acids. V lost 5 bases and J 0 bases, leaving 5 bases between the germline ends. The CDR3 here is CASSRGSGANVLTF. CDR3 nucleotide sequence: TGTGCCAGCAGCCGGGGCTCTGGGGCCAACGTCCTGACTTTC.

The chain links TRBV5-5 to TRBJ1-4, with a weak D call TRBD1 (5 bases). From germline, CDR1 is SGHKS and CDR2 YYEKEE (reference sequence). Trimming shortened V by 0 bases and J by 6 bases, and 9 bases separated the two germline ends. This CDR3 has 14 residues. The CDR3 DNA reads as TGTGCCAGCAGCTTGGCAGGGTGGGATGAAAAACTGTTTTTT. It codes for CASSLAGWDEKLFF.

The chain links TRBV2 to TRBJ2-7, with D perhaps TRBD1 (5 bases). Germline loops: CDR1 SNHLY, CDR2 FYNNEI. The CDR3 length is 14 residues. The V end lost 2 bases, the J end lost 3 bases, and 11 bases lay between the germline ends. CDR3 nucleotides: TGTGCCAGCAGTGAACAAGGGGCAGGCTACGAGCAGTACGTC. Encoded protein: CASSEQGAGYEQYV.